This TCR beta chain is from a study of T cell responses to AZD1222 COVID-19 vaccine. Germline V lookup: CDR1 SQVTM, CDR2 ANQGSEA. The V end lost 0 bases, the J end lost 2 bases, and 7 bases lay between the germline ends. The CDR3 is 13 residues long. Sequencing used immunoSEQ multiplex PCR; TCRdb keeps in-frame clones, though not all of them. Of some 150,000 clones listed, under 95% are singletons. The rearrangement uses TRBV29-1 and TRBJ1-2; D unclear. The sample in question was peripheral blood, obtained on day 0 of AZD1222 vaccination. The clonotype comes from an adult in good health. CDR3 coding DNA: TGCAGCGTTGAAGACAGGAGCAACTATGGCTACACCTTC. Protein: CSVEDRSNYGYTF.